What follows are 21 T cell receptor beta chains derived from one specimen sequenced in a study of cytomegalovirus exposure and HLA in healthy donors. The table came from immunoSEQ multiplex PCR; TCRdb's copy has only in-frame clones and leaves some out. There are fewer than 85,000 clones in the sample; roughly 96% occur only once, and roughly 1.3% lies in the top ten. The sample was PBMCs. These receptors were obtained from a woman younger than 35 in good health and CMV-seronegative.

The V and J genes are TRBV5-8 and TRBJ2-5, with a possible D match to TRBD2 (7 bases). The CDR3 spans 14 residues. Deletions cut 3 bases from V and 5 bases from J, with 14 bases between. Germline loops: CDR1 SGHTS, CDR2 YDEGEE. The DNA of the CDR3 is TGTGCCAGCAGCTCACAGGGAGGGAGGGAGACCCAGTACTTC. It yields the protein CASSSQGGRETQYF.

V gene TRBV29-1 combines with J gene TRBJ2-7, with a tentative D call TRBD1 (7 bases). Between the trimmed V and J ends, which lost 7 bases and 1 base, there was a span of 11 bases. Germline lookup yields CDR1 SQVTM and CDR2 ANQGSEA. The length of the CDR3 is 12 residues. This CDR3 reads CSAGGQSYEQYF. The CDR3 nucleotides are TGCAGCGCCGGGGGACAGTCCTACGAGCAGTACTTC.

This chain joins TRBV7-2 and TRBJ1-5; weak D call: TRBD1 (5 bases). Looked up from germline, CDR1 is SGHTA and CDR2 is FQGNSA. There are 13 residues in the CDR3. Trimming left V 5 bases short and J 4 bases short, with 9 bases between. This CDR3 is CASSIRGNQPQHF. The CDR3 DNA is TGTGCCAGCAGCATCCGGGGGAATCAGCCCCAGCATTTT.

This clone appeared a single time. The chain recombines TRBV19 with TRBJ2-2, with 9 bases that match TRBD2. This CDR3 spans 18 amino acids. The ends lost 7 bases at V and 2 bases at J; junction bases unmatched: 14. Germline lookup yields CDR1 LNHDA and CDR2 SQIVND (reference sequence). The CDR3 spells CASTPTPLAGTNTGELFF. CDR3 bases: TGTGCCAGTACCCCGACCCCCCTAGCGGGGACCAACACCGGGGAGCTGTTTTTT. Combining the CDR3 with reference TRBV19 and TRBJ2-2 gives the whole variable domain DGGITQSPKYLFRKEGQNVTLSCEQNLNHDAMYWYRQDPGQGLRLIYYSQIVNDFQKGDIAEGYSVSREKKESFPLTVTSAQKNPTAFYLCASTPTPLAGTNTGELFFGEGSRLTVL.

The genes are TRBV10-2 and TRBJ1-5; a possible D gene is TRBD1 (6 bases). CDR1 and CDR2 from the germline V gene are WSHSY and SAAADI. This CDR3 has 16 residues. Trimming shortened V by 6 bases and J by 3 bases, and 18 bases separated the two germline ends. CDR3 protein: CASSGTSDSYNQPQHF. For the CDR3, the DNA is TGCGCCAGCAGCGGTACTTCGGACAGCTACAATCAGCCCCAGCATTTT.

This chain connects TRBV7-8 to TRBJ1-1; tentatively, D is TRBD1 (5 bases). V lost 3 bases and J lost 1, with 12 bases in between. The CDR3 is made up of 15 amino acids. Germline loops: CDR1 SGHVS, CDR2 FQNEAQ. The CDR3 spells CASSLNFQGNTEAFF. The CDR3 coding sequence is TGTGCCAGCAGCTTGAATTTTCAGGGGAACACTGAAGCTTTCTTT.

The CDR3 region is CASSPGAGVSYEQYF. CDR3 DNA sequence: TGTGCCAGCAGCCCTGGAGCGGGAGTCTCCTACGAGCAGTACTTC. The chain is built from TRBV7-9 and TRBJ2-7; 8 bases are a match to TRBD2. CDR1 is SEHNR, CDR2 FQNEAQ, per germline (reference sequence). Losses at the gene ends were 5 bases for V and 0 bases for J; bases not matched to a gene: 6. The CDR3 length is 15 residues.

The CDR3 DNA is TGCGCCAGCAGCCAAGATAGGGGGACTAGCGGGAGAGTAGGGCAGTTCTTC. This translates into CASSQDRGTSGRVGQFF. The chain couples TRBV4-1 to TRBJ2-1; 14 bases are a match to TRBD2. The CDR3 loop spans 17 amino acids. Germline V gives CDR1 MGHRA, CDR2 YSYEKL. V was clipped by 0 bases and J by 12 bases; unmatched bases: 10.

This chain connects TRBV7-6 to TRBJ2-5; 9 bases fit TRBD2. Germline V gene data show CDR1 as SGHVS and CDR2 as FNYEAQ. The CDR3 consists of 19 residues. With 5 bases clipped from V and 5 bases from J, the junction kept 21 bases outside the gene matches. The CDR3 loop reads CASSGPKQSSGKHTETQYF. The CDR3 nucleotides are TGTGCCAGCAGCGGGCCGAAACAATCTAGCGGGAAGCATACGGAGACCCAGTACTTC.

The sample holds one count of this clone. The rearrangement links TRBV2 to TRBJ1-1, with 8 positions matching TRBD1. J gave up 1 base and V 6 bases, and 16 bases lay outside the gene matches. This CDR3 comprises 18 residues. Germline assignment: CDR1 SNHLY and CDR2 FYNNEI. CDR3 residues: CASSESHSGGRKNTEAFF. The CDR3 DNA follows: TGTGCCAGCAGCGAAAGCCATTCAGGGGGCCGGAAGAACACTGAAGCTTTCTTT.

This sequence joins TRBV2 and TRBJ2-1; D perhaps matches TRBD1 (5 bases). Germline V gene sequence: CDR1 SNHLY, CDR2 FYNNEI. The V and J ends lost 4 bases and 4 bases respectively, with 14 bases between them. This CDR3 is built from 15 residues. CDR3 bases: TGTGCCAGCAGTGCGGATAAGGGGCCATACAATGAGCAGTTCTTC. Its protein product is CASSADKGPYNEQFF. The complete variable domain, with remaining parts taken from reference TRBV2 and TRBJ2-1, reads EPEVTQTPSHQVTQMGQEVILRCVPISNHLYFYWYRQILGQKVEFLVSFYNNEISEKSEIFDDQFSVERPDGSNFTLKIRSTKLEDSAMYFCASSADKGPYNEQFFGPGTRLTVL.

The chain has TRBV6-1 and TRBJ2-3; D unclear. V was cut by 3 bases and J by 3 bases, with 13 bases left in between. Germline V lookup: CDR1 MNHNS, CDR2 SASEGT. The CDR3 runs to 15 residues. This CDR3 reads CASSDPPSRTDTQYF. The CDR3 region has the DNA TGTGCCAGCAGTGATCCCCCTTCGAGGACAGATACGCAGTATTTT.

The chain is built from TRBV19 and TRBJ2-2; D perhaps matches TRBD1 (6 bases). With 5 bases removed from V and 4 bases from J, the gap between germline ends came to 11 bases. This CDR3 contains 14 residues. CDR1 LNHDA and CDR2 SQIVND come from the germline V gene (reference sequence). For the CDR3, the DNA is TGTGCCAGTAGTGTGGGGGCGGGCACCGGGGAGCTGTTTTTT. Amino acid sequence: CASSVGAGTGELFF. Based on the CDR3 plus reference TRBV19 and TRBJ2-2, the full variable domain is DGGITQSPKYLFRKEGQNVTLSCEQNLNHDAMYWYRQDPGQGLRLIYYSQIVNDFQKGDIAEGYSVSREKKESFPLTVTSAQKNPTAFYLCASSVGAGTGELFFGEGSRLTVL.

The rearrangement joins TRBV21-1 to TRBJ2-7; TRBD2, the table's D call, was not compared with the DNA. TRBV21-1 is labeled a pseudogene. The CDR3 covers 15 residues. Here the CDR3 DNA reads TGTGCCAGCAGCTGGGTACAAAAAGGGCCGGGGGAGCAGTACTTC. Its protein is CASSWVQKGPGEQYF.

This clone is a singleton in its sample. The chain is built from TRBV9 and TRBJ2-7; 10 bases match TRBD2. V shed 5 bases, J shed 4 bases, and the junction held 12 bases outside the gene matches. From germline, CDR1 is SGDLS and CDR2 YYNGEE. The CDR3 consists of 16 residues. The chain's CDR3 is CASSFPIAGGSYEQYF. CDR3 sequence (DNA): TGTGCCAGCAGTTTTCCAATAGCGGGAGGATCTTACGAGCAGTACTTC.

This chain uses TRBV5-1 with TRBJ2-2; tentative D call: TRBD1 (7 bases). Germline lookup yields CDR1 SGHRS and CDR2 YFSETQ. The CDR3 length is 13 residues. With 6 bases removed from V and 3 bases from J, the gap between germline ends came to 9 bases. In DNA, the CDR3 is TGCGCCAGCACCAGGGGGGACACCGGGGAGCTGTTTTTT. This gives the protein CASTRGDTGELFF.

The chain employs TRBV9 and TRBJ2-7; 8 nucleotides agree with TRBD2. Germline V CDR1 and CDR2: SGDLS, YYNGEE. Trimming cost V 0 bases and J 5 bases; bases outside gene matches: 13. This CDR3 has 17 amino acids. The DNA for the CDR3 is TGTGCCAGCAGCGTAGAGGGATGGCCGGGAGGGCCTAACGAGCAGTACTTC. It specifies CASSVEGWPGGPNEQYF.

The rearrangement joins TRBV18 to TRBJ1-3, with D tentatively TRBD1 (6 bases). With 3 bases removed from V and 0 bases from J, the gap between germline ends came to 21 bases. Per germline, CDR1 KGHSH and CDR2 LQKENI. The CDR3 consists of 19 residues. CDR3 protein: CASSPSWRTQGSSGNTIYF. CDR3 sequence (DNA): TGTGCCAGCTCACCCAGTTGGAGAACACAGGGAAGCTCTGGAAACACCATATATTTT. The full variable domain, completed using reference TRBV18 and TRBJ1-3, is NAGVMQNPRHLVRRRGQEARLRCSPMKGHSHVYWYRQLPEEGLKFMVYLQKENIIDESGMPKERFSAEFPKEGPSILRIQQVVRGDSAAYFCASSPSWRTQGSSGNTIYFGEGSWLTVV.

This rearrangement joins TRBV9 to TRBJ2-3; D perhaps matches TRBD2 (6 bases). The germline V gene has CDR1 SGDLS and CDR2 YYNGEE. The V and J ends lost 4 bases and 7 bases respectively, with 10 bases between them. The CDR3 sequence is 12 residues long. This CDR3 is CASSSSDYTQYF. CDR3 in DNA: TGTGCCAGCAGCTCTAGCGATTATACGCAGTATTTT.

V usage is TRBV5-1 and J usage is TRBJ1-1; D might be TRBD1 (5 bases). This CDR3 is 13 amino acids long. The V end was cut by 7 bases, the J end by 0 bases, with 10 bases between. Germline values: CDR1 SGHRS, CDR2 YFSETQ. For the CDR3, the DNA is TGCGCCAGCCAGGGTTCGATGAACACTGAAGCTTTCTTT. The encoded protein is CASQGSMNTEAFF.

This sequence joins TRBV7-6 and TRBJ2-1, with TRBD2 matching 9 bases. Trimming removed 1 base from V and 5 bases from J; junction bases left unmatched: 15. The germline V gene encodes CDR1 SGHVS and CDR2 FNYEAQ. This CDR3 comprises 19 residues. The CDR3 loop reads CASSLGASGMRLGNNEQFF. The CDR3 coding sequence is TGTGCCAGCAGCTTAGGGGCTAGCGGGATGAGGTTGGGGAACAATGAGCAGTTCTTC. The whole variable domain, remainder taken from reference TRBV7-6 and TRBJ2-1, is GAGVSQSPRYKVTKRGQDVALRCDPISGHVSLYWYRQALGQGPEFLTYFNYEAQQDKSGLPNDRFSAERPEGSISTLTIQRTEQRDSAMYRCASSLGASGMRLGNNEQFFGPGTRLTVL.